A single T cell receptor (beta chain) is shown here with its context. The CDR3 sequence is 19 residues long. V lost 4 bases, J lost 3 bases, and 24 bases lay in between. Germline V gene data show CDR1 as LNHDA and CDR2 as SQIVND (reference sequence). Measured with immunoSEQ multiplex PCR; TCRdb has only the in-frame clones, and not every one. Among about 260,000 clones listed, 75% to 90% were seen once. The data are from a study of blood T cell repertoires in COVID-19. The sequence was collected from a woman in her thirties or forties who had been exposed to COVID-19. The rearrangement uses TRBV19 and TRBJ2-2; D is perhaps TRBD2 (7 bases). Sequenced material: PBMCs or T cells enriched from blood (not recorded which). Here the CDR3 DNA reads TGTGCCAGTAGTAAAGGGGGGGCGAGGTCAGGTTTAGACACCGGGGAGCTGTTTTTT. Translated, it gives CASSKGGARSGLDTGELFF.